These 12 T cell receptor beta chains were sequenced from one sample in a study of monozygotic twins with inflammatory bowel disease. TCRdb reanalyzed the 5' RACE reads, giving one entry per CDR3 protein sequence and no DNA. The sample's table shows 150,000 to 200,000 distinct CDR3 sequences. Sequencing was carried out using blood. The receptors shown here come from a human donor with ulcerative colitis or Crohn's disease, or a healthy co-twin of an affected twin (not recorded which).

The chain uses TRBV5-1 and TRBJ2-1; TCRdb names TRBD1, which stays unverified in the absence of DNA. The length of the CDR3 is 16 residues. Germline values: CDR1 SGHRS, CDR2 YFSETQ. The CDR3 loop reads CASSLALAGGSNEQFF.

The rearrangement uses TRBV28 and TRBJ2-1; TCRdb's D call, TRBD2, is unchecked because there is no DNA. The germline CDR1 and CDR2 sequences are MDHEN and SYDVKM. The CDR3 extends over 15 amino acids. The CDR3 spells CASRVAVGTYNEQFF.

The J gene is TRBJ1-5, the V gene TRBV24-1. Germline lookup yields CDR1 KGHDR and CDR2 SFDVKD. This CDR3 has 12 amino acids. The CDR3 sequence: CATSSSNQPQHF.

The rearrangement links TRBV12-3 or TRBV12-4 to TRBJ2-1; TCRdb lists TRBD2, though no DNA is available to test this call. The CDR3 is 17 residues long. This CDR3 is CASSFQAGGVTYNEQFF.

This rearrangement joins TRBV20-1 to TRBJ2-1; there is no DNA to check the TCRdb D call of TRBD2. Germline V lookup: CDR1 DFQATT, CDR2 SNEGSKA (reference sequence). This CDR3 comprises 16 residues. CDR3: CSARDARGRAINEQFF.

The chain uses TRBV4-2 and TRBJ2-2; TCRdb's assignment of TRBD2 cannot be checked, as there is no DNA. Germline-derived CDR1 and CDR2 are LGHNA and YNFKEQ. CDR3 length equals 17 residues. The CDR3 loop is CASSLTSGGVNTGELFF.

The CDR3 is CSARSGQPPNYGYTF. This chain uses TRBV20-1 with TRBJ1-2; no DNA is available, so the TRBD1 call from TCRdb remains unchecked. Germline lookup yields CDR1 DFQATT and CDR2 SNEGSKA (reference sequence). This CDR3 is built from 15 residues.

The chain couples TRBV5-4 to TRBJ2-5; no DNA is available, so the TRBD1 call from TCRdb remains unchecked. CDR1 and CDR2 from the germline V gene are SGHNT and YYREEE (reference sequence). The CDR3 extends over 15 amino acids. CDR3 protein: CASSRKGQKQETQYF.

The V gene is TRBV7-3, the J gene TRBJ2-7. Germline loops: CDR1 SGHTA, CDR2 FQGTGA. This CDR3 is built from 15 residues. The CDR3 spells CASSLTGRAFYEQYF.

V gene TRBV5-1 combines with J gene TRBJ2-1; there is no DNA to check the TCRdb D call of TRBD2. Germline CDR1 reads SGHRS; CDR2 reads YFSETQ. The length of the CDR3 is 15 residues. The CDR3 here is CASSPSGNDYNEQFF.

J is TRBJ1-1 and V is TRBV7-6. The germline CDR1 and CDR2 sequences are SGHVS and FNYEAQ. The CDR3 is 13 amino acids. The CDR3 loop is CASSQTRSTEAFF.

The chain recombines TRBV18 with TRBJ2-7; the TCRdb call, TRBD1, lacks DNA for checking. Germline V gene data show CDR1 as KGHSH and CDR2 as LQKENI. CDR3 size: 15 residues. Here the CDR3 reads CASSTTAGVSYEQYF.